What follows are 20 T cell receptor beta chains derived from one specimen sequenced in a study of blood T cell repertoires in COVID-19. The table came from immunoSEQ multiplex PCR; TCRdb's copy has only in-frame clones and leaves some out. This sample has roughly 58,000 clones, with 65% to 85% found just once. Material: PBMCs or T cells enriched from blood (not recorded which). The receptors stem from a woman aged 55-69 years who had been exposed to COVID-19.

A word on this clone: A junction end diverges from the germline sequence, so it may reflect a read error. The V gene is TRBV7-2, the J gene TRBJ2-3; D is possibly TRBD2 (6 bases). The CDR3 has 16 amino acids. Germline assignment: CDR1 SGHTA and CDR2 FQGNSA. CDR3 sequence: CASSLFLSPGGIKLDF. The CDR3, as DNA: TGTGCCAGCAGCTTATTTCTTTCCCCCGGGGGTATAAAGTTGGATTTT.

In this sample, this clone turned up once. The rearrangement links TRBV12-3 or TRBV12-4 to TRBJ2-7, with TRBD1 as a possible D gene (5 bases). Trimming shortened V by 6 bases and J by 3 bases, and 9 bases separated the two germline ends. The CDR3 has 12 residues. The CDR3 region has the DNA TGTGCCAGCAGCAGTGACAGCTACGAGCAGTACTTC. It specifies CASSSDSYEQYF.

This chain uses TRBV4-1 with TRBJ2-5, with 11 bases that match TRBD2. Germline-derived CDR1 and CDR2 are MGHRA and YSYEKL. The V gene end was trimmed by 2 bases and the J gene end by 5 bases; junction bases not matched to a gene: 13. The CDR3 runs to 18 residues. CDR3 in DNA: TGCGCCAGCAGCCAACTCCGGGCGACTAGCGGGGATTCTGAGACCCAGTACTTC. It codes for CASSQLRATSGDSETQYF.

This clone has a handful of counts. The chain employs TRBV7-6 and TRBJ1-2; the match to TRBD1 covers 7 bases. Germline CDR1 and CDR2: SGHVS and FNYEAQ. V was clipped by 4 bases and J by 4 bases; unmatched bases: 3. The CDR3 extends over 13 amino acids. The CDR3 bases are TGTGCCAGCAGCTCCGACAGGGTCTATGGCTACACCTTC. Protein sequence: CASSSDRVYGYTF.

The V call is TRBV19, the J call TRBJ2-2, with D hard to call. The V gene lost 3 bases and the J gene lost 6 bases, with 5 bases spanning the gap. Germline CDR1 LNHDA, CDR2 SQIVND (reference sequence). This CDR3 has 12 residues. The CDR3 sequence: CASSIISGELFF. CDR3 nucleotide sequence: TGTGCCAGTAGTATTATCTCCGGGGAGCTGTTTTTT. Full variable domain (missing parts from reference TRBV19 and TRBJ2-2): DGGITQSPKYLFRKEGQNVTLSCEQNLNHDAMYWYRQDPGQGLRLIYYSQIVNDFQKGDIAEGYSVSREKKESFPLTVTSAQKNPTAFYLCASSIISGELFFGEGSRLTVL.

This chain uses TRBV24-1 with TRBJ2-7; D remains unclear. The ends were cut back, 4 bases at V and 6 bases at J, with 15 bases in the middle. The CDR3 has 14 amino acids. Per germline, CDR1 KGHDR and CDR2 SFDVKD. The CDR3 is CATSESKVPGEQYF. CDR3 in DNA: TGTGCCACCAGTGAGTCAAAGGTTCCGGGCGAGCAGTACTTC.

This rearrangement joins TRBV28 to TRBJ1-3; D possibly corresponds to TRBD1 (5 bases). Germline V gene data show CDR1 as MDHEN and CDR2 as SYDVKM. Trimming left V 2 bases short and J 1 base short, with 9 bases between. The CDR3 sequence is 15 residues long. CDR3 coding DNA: TGTGCCAGCAGTTTAGGGGGGATTTCTGGAAACACCATATATTTT. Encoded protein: CASSLGGISGNTIYF.

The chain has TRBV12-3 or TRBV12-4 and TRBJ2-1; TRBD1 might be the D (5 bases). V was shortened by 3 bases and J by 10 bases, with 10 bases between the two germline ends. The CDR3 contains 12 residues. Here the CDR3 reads CASSLPGNEQFF. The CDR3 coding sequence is TGTGCCAGCAGTTTGCCAGGGAACGAGCAGTTCTTC.

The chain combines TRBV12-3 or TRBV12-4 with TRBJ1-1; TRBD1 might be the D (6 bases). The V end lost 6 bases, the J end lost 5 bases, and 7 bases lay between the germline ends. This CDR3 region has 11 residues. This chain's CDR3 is CASRGGTEAFF. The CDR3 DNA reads TGTGCCAGCAGAGGGGGTACTGAAGCTTTCTTT.

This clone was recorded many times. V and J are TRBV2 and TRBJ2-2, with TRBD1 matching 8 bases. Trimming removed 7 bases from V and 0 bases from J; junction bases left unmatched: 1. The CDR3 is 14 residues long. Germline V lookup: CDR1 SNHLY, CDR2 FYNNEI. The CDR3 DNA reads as TGTGCCAGCAAGGGACAGGCGAACACCGGGGAGCTGTTTTTT. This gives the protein CASKGQANTGELFF. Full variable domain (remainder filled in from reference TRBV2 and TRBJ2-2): EPEVTQTPSHQVTQMGQEVILRCVPISNHLYFYWYRQILGQKVEFLVSFYNNEISEKSEIFDDQFSVERPDGSNFTLKIRSTKLEDSAMYFCASKGQANTGELFFGEGSRLTVL.

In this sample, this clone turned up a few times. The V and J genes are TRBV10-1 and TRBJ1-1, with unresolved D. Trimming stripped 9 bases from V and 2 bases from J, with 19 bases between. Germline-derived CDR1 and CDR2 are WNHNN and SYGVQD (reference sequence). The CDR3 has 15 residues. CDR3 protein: CARIPCRKINTEAFF. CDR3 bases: TGCGCCAGGATTCCCTGCAGGAAGATAAACACTGAAGCTTTCTTT.

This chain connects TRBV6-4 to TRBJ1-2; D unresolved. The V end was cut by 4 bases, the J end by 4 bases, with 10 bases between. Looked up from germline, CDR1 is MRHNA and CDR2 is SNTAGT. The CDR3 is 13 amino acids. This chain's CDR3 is CASSAQEGYGYTF. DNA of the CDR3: TGTGCCAGCAGTGCTCAGGAGGGCTATGGCTACACCTTC.

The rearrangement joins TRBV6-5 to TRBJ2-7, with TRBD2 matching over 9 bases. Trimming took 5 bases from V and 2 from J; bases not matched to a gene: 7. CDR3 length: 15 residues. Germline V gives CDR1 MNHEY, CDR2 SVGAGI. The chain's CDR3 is CASSKAAGGTYEQYF. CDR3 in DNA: TGTGCCAGCAGTAAGGCAGCGGGAGGTACCTACGAGCAGTACTTC.

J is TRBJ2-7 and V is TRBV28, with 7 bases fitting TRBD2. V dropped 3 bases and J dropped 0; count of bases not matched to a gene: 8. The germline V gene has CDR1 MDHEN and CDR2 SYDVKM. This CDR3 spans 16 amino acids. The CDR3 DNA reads TGTGCCAGCAGTTTTTTTAGCGGGCCGCGCTCCTACGAGCAGTACTTC. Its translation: CASSFFSGPRSYEQYF.

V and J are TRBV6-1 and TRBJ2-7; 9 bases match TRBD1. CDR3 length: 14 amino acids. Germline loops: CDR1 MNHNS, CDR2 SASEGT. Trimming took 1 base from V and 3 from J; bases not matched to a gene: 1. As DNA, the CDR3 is TGTGCCAGCAGTGAAGTGGACAGGGGCTACGAGCAGTACTTC. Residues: CASSEVDRGYEQYF.

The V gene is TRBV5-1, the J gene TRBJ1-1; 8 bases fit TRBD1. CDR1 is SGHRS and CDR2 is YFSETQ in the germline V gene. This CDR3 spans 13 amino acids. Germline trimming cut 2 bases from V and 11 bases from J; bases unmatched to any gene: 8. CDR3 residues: CASSFTNTGGAFF. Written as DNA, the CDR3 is TGCGCCAGCAGCTTCACGAACACAGGGGGGGCTTTCTTT.

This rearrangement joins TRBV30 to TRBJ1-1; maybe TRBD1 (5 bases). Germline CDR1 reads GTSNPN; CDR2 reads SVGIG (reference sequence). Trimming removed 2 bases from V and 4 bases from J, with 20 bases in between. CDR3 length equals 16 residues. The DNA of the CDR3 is TGTGCCTGGAGTTCCCTAAGGGGAGGGGAAGGCACTGAAGCTTTCTTT. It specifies CAWSSLRGGEGTEAFF. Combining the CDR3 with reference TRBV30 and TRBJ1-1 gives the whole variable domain SQTIHQWPATLVQPVGSPLSLECTVEGTSNPNLYWYRQAAGRGLQLLFYSVGIGQISSEVPQNLSASRPQDRQFILSSKKLLLSDSGFYLCAWSSLRGGEGTEAFFGQGTRLTVV.

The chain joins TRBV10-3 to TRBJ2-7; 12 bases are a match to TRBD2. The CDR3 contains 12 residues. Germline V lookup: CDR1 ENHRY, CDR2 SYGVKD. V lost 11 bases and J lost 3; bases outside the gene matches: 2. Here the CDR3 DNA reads TGTGCCGTGACTAGCGGGGGCTACGAGCAGTACTTC. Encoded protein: CAVTSGGYEQYF.

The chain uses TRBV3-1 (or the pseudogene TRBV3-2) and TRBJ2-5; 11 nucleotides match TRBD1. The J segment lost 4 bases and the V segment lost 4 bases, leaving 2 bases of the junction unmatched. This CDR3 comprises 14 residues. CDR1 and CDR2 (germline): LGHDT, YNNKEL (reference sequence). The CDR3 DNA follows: TGTGCCAGCAGCCCCGGGACAGGGGGAGAGACCCAGTACTTC. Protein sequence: CASSPGTGGETQYF.

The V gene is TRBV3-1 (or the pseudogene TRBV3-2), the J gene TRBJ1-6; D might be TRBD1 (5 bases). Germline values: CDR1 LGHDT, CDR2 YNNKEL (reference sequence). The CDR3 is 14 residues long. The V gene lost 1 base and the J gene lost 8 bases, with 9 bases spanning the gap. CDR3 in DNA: TGTGCCAGCAGCCAAGGAGGGGACTATTCACCCCTCCACTTT. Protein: CASSQGGDYSPLHF.